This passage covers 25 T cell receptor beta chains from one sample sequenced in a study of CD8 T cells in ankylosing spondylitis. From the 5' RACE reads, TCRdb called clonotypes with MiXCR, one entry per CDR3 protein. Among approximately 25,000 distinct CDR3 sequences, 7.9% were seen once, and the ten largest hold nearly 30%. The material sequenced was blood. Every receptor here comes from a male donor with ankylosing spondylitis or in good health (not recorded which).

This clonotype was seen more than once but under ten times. The CDR3 is CASSLGGVSYNEQFF. CDR3 sequence (DNA): TGCGCCAGCAGCTTGGGGGGCGTTTCCTACAATGAGCAGTTCTTC. The chain has TRBV5-1 and TRBJ2-1; D is possibly TRBD1 (5 bases). The CDR3 consists of 15 residues. Trimming removed 0 bases at V and 1 base at J, with 8 bases between. From germline, CDR1 is SGHRS and CDR2 YFSETQ.

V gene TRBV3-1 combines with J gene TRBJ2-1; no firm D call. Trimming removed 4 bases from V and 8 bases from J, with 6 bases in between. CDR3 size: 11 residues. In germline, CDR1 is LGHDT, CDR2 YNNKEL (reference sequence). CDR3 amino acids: CASSRGHEQFF. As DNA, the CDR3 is TGTGCCAGCAGCCGTGGGCATGAGCAGTTCTTC.

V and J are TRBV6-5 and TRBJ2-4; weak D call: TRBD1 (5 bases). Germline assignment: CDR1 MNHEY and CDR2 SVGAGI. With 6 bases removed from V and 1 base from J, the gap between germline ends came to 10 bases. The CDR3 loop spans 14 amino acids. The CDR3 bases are TGTGCCAGCAGGGGCAGGGCGGCCAAAAACATTCAGTACTTC. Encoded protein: CASRGRAAKNIQYF.

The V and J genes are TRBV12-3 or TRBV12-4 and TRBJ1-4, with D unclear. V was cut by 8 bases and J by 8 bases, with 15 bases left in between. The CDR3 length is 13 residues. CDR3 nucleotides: TGTGCCAGCTCGGTTGACTCGGGCGAAAAACTGTTTTTT. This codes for CASSVDSGEKLFF.

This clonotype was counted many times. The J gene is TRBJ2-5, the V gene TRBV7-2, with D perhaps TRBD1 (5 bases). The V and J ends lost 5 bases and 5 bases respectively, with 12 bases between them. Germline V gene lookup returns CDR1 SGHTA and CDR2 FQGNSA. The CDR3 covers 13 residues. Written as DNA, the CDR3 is TGTGCCAGCAGCCAGCTAGGGGTTGAGACCCAGTACTTC. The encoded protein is CASSQLGVETQYF.

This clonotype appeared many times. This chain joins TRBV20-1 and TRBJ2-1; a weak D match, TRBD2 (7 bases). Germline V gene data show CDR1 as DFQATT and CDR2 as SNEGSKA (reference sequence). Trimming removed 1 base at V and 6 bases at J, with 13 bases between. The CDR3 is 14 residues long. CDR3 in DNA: TGCAGTGCTAGAGTGGGCGGGGGCCTCAATGAGCAGTTCTTC. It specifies CSARVGGGLNEQFF.

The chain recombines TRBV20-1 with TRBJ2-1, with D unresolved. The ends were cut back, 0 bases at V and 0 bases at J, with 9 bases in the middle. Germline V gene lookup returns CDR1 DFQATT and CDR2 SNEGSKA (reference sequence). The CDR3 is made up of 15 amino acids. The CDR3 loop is CSARDFSSSYNEQFF. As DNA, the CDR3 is TGCAGTGCTAGAGACTTTTCTAGCTCCTACAATGAGCAGTTCTTC.

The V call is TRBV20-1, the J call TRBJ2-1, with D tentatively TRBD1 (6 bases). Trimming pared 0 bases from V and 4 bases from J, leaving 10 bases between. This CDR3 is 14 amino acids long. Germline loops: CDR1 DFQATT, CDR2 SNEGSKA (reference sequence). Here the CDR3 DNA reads TGCAGTGCTAGAGACCCACAGGGTTACAATGAGCAGTTCTTC. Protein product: CSARDPQGYNEQFF.

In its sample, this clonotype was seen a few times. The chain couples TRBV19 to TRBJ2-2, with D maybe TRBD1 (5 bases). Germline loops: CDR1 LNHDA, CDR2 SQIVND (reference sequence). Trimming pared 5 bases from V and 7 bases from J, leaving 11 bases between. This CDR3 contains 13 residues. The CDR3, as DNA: TGTGCCAGTAGTTTTTTAGGGGACGGGGAGCTGTTTTTT. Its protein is CASSFLGDGELFF.

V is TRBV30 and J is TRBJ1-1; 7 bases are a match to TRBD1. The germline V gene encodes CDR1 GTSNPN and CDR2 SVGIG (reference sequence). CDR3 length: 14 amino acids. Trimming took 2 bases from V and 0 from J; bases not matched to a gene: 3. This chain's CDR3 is CAWSWGQLNTEAFF. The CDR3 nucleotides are TGTGCCTGGAGTTGGGGACAGCTGAACACTGAAGCTTTCTTT.

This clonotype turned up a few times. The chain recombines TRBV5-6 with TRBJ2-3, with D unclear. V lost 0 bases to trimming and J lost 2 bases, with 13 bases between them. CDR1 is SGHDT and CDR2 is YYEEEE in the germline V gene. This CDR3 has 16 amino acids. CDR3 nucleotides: TGTGCCAGCAGCTTGGGAGGCGCGAGCTACACAGATACGCAGTATTTT. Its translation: CASSLGGASYTDTQYF.

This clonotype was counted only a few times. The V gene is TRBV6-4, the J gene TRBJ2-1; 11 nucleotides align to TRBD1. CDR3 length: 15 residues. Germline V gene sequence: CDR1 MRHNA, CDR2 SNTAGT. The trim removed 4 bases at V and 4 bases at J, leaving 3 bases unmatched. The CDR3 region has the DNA TGTGCCAGCAGTGTGGACAGGGGGCGTTACAATGAGCAGTTCTTC. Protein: CASSVDRGRYNEQFF.

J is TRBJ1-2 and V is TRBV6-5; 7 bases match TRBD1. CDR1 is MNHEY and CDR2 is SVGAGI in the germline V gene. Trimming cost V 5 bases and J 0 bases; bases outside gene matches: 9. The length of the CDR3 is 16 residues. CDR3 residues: CASSIIQGITNYGYTF. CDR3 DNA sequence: TGTGCCAGCAGTATAATACAGGGGATTACTAACTATGGCTACACCTTC.

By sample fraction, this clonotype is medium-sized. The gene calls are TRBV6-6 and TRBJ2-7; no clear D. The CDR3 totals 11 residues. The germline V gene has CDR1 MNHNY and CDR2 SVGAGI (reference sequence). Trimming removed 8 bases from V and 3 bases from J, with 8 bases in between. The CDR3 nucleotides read TGTGCCAGCGGCACACTCTACGAGCAGTACTTC. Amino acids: CASGTLYEQYF.

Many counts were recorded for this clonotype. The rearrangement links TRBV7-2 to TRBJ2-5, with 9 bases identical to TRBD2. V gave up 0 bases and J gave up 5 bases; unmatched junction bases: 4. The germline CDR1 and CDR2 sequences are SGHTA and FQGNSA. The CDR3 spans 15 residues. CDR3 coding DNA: TGTGCCAGCAGCTTAGCTAGCGGGAGACTTGAGACCCAGTACTTC. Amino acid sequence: CASSLASGRLETQYF.

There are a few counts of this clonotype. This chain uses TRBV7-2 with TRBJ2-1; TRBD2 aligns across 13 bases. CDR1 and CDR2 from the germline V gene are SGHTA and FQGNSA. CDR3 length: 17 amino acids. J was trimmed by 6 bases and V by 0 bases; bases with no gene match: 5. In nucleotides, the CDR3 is TGTGCCAGCAGCTTAGCGGGGACTAGCGGGATAGGCAATGAGCAGTTCTTC. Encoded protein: CASSLAGTSGIGNEQFF.

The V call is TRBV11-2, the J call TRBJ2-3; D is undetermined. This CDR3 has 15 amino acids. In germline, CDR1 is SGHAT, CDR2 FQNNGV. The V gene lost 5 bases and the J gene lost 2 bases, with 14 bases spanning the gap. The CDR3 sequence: CASSPRLYATDTQYF. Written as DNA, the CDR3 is TGTGCCAGCAGCCCTAGACTGTATGCCACAGATACGCAGTATTTT.

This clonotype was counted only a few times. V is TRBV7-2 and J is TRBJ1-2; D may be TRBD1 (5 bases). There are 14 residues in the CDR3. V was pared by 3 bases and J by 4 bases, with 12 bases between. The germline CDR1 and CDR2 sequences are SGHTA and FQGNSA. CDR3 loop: CASSFPGLSYGYTF. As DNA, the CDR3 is TGTGCCAGCAGCTTTCCGGGGCTGAGCTATGGCTACACCTTC.

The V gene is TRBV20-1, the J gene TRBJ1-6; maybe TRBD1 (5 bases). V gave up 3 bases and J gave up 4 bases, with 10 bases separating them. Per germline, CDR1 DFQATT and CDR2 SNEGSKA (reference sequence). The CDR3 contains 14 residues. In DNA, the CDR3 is TGCAGTGCTAGGTGGGGGGAATATAATTCACCCCTCCACTTT. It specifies CSARWGEYNSPLHF.

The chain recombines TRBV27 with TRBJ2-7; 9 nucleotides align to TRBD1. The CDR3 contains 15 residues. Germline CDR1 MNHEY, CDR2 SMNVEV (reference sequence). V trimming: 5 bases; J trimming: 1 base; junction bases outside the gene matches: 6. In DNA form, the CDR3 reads TGTGCCAGCAGTAGAACCGGGACAGGGTCCTACGAGCAGTACTTC. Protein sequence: CASSRTGTGSYEQYF.

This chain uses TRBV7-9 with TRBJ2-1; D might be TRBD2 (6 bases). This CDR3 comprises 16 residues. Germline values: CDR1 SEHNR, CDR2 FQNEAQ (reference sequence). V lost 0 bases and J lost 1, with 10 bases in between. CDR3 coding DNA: TGTGCCAGCAGCTTAGCCCCGGGGGTTTCCTACAATGAGCAGTTCTTC. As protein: CASSLAPGVSYNEQFF.

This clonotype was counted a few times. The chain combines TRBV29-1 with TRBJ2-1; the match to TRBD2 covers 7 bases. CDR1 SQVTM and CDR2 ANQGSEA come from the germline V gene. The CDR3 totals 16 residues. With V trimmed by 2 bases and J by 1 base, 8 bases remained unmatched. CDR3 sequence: CSVESIAGASYNEQFF. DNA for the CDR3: TGCAGCGTTGAATCGATCGCGGGAGCATCCTACAATGAGCAGTTCTTC.

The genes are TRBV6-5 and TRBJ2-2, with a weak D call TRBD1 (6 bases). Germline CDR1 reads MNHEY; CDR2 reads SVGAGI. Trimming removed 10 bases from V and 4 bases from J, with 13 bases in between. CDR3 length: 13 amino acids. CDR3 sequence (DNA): TGTGCCACTGAAAACAGGGCCACCGGGGAGCTGTTTTTT. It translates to CATENRATGELFF.

As DNA, the CDR3 is TGTGCCAGCAGTTTCGGACCAAACTACGAGCAGTACGTC. Residues: CASSFGPNYEQYV. The chain uses TRBV27 and TRBJ2-7, with D hard to call. V lost 3 bases and J lost 3, with 9 bases in between. The CDR3 extends over 13 amino acids. The germline V gene encodes CDR1 MNHEY and CDR2 SMNVEV (reference sequence).

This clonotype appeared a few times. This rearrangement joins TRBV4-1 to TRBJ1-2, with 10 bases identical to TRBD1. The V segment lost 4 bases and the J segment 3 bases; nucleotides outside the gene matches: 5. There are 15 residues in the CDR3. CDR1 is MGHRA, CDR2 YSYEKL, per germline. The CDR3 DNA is TGCGCCAGCAGCCGCTGGACAGGGGGAGACTATGGCTACACCTTC. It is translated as CASSRWTGGDYGYTF.